The subject of this entry is one T cell receptor (beta chain). The data stem from a study of regulatory T cells in long-lasting Graves disease. The TCR beta library used iRepertoire HTBI primers with Arm-PCR amplification of CDR3. TCRdb re-called the multiplex PCR reads through MiXCR, storing one row per CDR3 protein. The sample has roughly 420,000 distinct CDR3 sequences, 11% to 15% seen once; the top ten hold over 15%. Time point defined: newly diagnosed GD, antithyroid drugs for less than 3 months. RNA extracted from PBMCs served as the sequencing template. Germline CDR1 and CDR2: LGHDT and YNNKEL (reference sequence). J gave up 1 base and V 5 bases, and 6 bases lay outside the gene matches. The CDR3 consists of 18 residues. The data also belong to a second study, concerning T cells in Graves' hyperthyroidism and ophthalmopathy. That investigation notes: Orbital computed tomography, thyroid ultrasound, serum thyroxine and TRAb, and clinical symptoms together informed the diagnoses.

This sequence joins TRBV3-1 and TRBJ2-2, with 14 bases identical to TRBD2. The sample here was peripheral blood mononuclear cells (PBMCs), taken at new diagnosis, from a patient treated with antithyroid drugs. The receptor comes from a woman in her 50s with Graves disease. CDR3 sequence reads: CASSLGLAGAGNTGELFF. The CDR3, as DNA: TGTGCCAGCAGCTTGGGACTAGCGGGAGCGGGGAACACCGGGGAGCTGTTTTTT.